The clone carrying this T cell receptor beta chain was counted many times. Germline V CDR1 and CDR2: KGHDR, SFDVKD. This CDR3 has 12 residues. V was cut by 7 bases and J by 4 bases, with 9 bases left in between. TCRdb analysed the 5' RACE reads with MiXCR anew, one entry per CDR3 protein. Among more than 45,000 distinct CDR3 sequences listed, 9.5% to 12% were seen once. This sample stems from a study of neurological immune-mediated disorders. The specimen sequenced was PBMCs. The TCR sequence derives from a man between 60 and 75 years old in good health. The genes are TRBV24-1 and TRBJ1-1, with unresolved D. The CDR3: CATSLGATEAFF. CDR3 bases: TGTGCCACCAGCCTGGGTGCCACTGAAGCTTTCTTT.